This T cell receptor (beta chain) was observed in a study of blood T cell repertoires in COVID-19. TCRdb keeps only in-frame clones here, not all; method: immunoSEQ multiplex PCR. The sample includes approximately 230,000 clones, about 80% of them seen just once. V was pared by 7 bases and J by 4 bases, with 13 bases between. The CDR3 runs 13 residues. The V gene's germline CDR1 is MDHEN and CDR2 SYDVKM. This clone was seen once. The material sequenced was peripheral blood. This chain connects TRBV28 to TRBJ2-5, with a tentative D call TRBD1 (6 bases). The sequence was obtained from a man aged 80 or over with acute or convalescent COVID-19. CDR3 sequence: CASKPQGRETQYF. The DNA of the CDR3 is TGTGCCAGCAAACCCCAGGGGAGAGAGACCCAGTACTTC.